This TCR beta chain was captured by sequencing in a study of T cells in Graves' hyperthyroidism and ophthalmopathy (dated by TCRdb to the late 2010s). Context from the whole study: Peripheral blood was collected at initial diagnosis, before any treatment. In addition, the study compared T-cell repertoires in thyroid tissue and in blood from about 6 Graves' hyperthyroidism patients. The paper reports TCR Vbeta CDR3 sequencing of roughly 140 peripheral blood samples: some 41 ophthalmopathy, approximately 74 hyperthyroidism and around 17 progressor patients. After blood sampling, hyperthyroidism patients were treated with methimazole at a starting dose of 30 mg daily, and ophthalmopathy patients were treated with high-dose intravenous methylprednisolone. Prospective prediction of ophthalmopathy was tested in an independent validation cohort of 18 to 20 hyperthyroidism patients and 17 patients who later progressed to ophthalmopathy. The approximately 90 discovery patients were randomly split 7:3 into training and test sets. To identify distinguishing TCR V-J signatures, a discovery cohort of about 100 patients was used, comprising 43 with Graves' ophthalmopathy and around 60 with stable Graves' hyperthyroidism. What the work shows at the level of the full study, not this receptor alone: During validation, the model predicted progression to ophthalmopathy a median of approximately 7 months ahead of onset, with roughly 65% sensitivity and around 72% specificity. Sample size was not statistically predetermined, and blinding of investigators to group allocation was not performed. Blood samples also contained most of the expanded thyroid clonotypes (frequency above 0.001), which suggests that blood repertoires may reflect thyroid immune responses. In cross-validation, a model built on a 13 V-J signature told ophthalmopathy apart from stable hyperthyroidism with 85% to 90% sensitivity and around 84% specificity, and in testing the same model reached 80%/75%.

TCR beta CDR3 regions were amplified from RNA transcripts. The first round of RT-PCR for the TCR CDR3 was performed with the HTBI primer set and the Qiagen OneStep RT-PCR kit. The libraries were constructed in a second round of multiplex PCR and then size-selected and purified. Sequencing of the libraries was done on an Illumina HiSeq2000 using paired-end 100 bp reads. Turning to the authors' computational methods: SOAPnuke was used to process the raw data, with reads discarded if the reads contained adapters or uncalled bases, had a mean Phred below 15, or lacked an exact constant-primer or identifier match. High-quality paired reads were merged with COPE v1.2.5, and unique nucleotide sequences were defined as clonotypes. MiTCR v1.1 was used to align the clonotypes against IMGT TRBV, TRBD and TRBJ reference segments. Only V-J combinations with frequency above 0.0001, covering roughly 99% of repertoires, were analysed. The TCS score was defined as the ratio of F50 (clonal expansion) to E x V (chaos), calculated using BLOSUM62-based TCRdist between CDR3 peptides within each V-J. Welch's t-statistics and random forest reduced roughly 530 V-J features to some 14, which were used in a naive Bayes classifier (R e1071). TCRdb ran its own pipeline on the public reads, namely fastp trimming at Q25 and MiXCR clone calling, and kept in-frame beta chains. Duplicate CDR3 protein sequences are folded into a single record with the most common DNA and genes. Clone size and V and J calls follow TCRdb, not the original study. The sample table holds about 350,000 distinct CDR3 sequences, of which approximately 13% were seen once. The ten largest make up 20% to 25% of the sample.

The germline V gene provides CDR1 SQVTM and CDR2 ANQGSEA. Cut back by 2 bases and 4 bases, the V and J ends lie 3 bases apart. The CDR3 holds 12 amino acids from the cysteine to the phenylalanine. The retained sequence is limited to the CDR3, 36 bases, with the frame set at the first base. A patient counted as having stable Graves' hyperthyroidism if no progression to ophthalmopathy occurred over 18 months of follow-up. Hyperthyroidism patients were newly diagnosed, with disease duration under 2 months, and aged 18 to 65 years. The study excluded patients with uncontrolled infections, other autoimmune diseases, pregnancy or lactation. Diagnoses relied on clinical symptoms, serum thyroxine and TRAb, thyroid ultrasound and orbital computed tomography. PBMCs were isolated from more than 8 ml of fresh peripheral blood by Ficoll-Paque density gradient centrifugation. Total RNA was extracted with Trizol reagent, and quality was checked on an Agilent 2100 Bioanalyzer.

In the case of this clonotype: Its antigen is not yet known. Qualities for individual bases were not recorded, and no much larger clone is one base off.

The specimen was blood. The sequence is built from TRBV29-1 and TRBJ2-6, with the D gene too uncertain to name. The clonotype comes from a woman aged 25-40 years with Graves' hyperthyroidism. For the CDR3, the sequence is CSVESGANVLTF. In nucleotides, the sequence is TGCAGCGTTGAATCCGGGGCCAACGTCCTGACTTTC.